Included here is one T cell receptor beta chain sequence, with context. The sample holds one count of this clone. What this receptor recognizes is not known. No much larger clone exists at a distance of one base, and base qualities are not known. Collaborating institutions collected whole blood in K2EDTA tubes following their own protocols. For TCRbeta analysis, collaborator samples were shipped as frozen whole blood, as isolated PBMCs, or as DNA extracted from either sample type. The data belong to a study of blood T cell repertoires in COVID-19 (dated by TCRdb to 2018 to 2020). Broadly, across the study: The collaborator samples originated in the United States, Italy and Spain and spanned the acute and convalescent phases of COVID-19. Samples came from the ongoing ImmuneRACE study (first 160 participants) plus 1,254 subjects from 6 global collaborators. Subjects who had been exposed to COVID-19, were actively infected with it, or had recovered from it provided the deeply sampled blood TCRbeta repertoires that made up the dataset. Where available, HLA class I and class II types were obtained from metadata supplied by the sample provider rather than from assay-based typing. A de-identified subject ID, COVID-19 status, age in years and sex were almost always included in the sample metadata. The material from the prospective study consisted of cDNA or gDNA derived from T cells, B-cell-depleted T cells, or PBMCs. The repertoires were released in a freely available public database intended as a resource for research on the immune response to SARS-CoV-2.

From the cysteine through the phenylalanine, the CDR3 covers 14 amino acids. The read is trimmed to its CDR3 DNA, 42 bases read in frame from base 1. A distance of 15 bases separates the germline ends of V and J, which lose 6 bases and 4 bases respectively. The germline V gene yields KGHSH for CDR1 and LQKENI for CDR2. TCRbeta CDR3 regions were amplified from genomic DNA by means of the immunoSEQ Assay, a bias-controlled multiplex PCR. In the original analysis: The number of nucleated cells in each sample was estimated by amplification of reference gene primers within the assay. Sequence reads were collapsed and filtered to measure the absolute abundance of every unique TCRbeta CDR3 rearrangement. Productive Simpson clonality was computed per sample as the square root of Simpson's diversity index over productive rearrangements. Entries here come from immuneACCESS through TCRdb and include only in-frame sequences with V and J called. Some clones fail to appear in such tables; in the studies checked, an unresolved V gene covers under half of the shortfall, and the cause of the remainder is unknown. V and J calls and clone size are as listed in that table; D and trimming were resolved from the DNA. Across this sample there are about 140,000 clones, with 80% to 90% seen only once. The ten largest clones add up to 8.6% of the sample.

Findings and caveats that apply to the study as a whole: The quantity of clinical and demographic metadata differed by source and by participant and was supplied without curation.

The source is a woman aged 45-65 years with active or convalescent COVID-19. The specimen was peripheral blood. The sequence joins TRBV18 to TRBJ1-1; TRBD1 is a weak D gene call, 5 bases matching. The CDR3 corresponds to CASSKQGLGTEAFF. In nucleotides, the sequence is TGTGCCAGCTCGAAGCAGGGCTTGGGCACTGAAGCTTTCTTT.